This entry lists 22 T cell receptor beta chains sequenced from one sample in a study of neurological immune-mediated disorders. TCRdb re-called the 5' RACE reads through MiXCR, storing one row per CDR3 protein. This repertoire shows some 30,000 distinct CDR3 sequences, roughly 16% found once; its top ten account for roughly 5%. Time point reported: technical triplicate 3. Sequenced: CD4+ T cells from blood. These TCRs come from a female donor with HTLV-1-associated myelopathy (HAM/TSP).

The sample holds many counts of this clonotype. The V and J genes are TRBV20-1 and TRBJ2-7, with 10 bases matching TRBD1. V trimming: 6 bases; J trimming: 9 bases; junction bases outside the gene matches: 14. The germline gives CDR1 DFQATT, CDR2 SNEGSKA (reference sequence). The CDR3 length is 14 residues. CDR3 sequence (DNA): TGCAGTGCCCAGAACAGGGACAGGGGAAGCGTGCAGTACTTC. This encodes CSAQNRDRGSVQYF.

The V gene is TRBV15, the J gene TRBJ1-1, with D unclear. Trimming took off 0 bases at V and 0 bases at J, with 11 bases between the two ends. There are 16 residues in the CDR3. Germline CDR1 is LNHNV and CDR2 is YYDKDF (reference sequence). The CDR3 sequence: CATSRDYREMNTEAFF. The CDR3 nucleotides are TGTGCCACCAGCAGAGATTACCGGGAAATGAACACTGAAGCTTTCTTT.

A few counts support this clonotype. This chain links TRBV10-2 with TRBJ2-1; possible D gene TRBD2, 6 bases. Trimming removed 8 bases from V and 7 bases from J, with 15 bases in between. The V gene's germline CDR1 is WSHSY and CDR2 SAAADI. The CDR3 loop spans 13 amino acids. CDR3 residues: CASLRGIGNEQFF. Here the CDR3 DNA reads TGCGCCAGCCTTCGGGGGATAGGGAATGAGCAGTTCTTC.

This clonotype was recorded a few times. V gene TRBV19 combines with J gene TRBJ2-5, with D perhaps TRBD1 (5 bases). V was clipped by 8 bases and J by 0 bases, with 16 bases between them. This CDR3 is built from 15 residues. Germline V gene sequence: CDR1 LNHDA, CDR2 SQIVND (reference sequence). The CDR3 sequence: CASGKGWSDQETQYF. The CDR3 coding sequence is TGTGCCAGTGGGAAGGGGTGGAGTGACCAAGAGACCCAGTACTTC. The variable domain in full, with the rest retrieved from reference TRBV19 and TRBJ2-5, is DGGITQSPKYLFRKEGQNVTLSCEQNLNHDAMYWYRQDPGQGLRLIYYSQIVNDFQKGDIAEGYSVSREKKESFPLTVTSAQKNPTAFYLCASGKGWSDQETQYFGPGTRLLVL.

In this sample, this clonotype is medium-sized. Here the CDR3 DNA reads TGTGCCAGCAGTCCCCACGGGACAGGGCTAGGGGAGCAGTACTTC. Amino acids: CASSPHGTGLGEQYF. V usage is TRBV12-3 or TRBV12-4 and J usage is TRBJ2-7; the match to TRBD1 covers 9 bases. The CDR3 covers 15 residues. V shed 5 bases, J shed 7 bases, and the junction held 12 bases outside the gene matches.

There are many counts of this clonotype. The rearrangement joins TRBV9 to TRBJ2-5; 9 bases map to TRBD1. The CDR3 loop spans 17 amino acids. J was trimmed by 5 bases and V by 3 bases; bases with no gene match: 14. From germline, CDR1 is SGDLS and CDR2 YYNGEE. CDR3 DNA: TGTGCCAGCAGCGGAATATCAACAGGGGGCGCGGGGGAGACCCAGTACTTC. Translation: CASSGISTGGAGETQYF.

This clonotype appeared many times. This chain joins TRBV2 and TRBJ2-7; 8 bases align to TRBD2. Germline V gene data show CDR1 as SNHLY and CDR2 as FYNNEI. V was clipped by 7 bases and J by 3 bases; unmatched bases: 8. CDR3 size: 14 residues. CDR3 protein: CASKAGRGLYEQYF. In nucleotides, the CDR3 is TGTGCCAGCAAGGCCGGGAGGGGACTCTACGAGCAGTACTTC.

With respect to this clonotype: The junction departs from germline at one end; a sequencing error may be responsible. The chain couples TRBV5-1 to TRBJ2-5, with TRBD1 identical over 8 bases. Germline-derived CDR1 and CDR2 are SGHRS and YFSETQ. This CDR3 region has 16 residues. The CDR3 DNA reads TGCGCCAACAGCCAAGGTACAGGGGGTGTCCAAGAGACCCAGTACTTC. As protein: CANSQGTGGVQETQYF.

The genes are TRBV7-9 and TRBJ1-5; D is unclear. With 5 bases removed from V and 4 bases from J, the gap between germline ends came to 12 bases. Germline lookup yields CDR1 SEHNR and CDR2 FQNEAQ (reference sequence). The CDR3 spans 14 residues. The chain's CDR3 is CASSPDSRNQPQHF. The CDR3 bases are TGTGCCAGCAGCCCAGATAGTAGAAATCAGCCCCAGCATTTT. Full variable domain (remainder filled in from reference TRBV7-9 and TRBJ1-5): DTGVSQNPRHKITKRGQNVTFRCDPISEHNRLYWYRQTLGQGPEFLTYFQNEAQLEKSRLLSDRFSAERPKGSFSTLEIQRTEQGDSAMYLCASSPDSRNQPQHFGDGTRLSIL.

In this sample, this clonotype turned up many times. At one end the junction does not follow the germline gene, possibly because of a read error. J is TRBJ2-7 and V is TRBV27, with 7 bases identical to TRBD1. Per the germline V gene, CDR1 is MNHEY and CDR2 is SMNVEV (reference sequence). The CDR3 runs 15 residues. In DNA, the CDR3 is TGTGCCAGCAGTGTATCCAGGGGGAGCTCCTACGAGCAGTACTTC. Its translation is CASSVSRGSSYEQYF.

This clonotype was detected a few times. The rearrangement uses TRBV7-3 and TRBJ2-3; 7 bases match TRBD2. This CDR3 comprises 19 residues. Germline V gene data show CDR1 as SGHTA and CDR2 as FQGTGA. The V segment lost 0 bases and the J segment 5 bases; nucleotides outside the gene matches: 17. CDR3: CASSLTGASGEMLLDTQYF. The CDR3 DNA reads TGTGCCAGCAGCTTAACCGGAGCTAGCGGAGAAATGCTGCTAGATACGCAGTATTTT.

In its sample, this clonotype was seen many times. The rearrangement uses TRBV20-1 and TRBJ2-3; 9 bases map to TRBD2. V dropped 4 bases and J dropped 4; count of bases not matched to a gene: 6. The germline V gene encodes CDR1 DFQATT and CDR2 SNEGSKA (reference sequence). The CDR3 length is 14 residues. The CDR3 coding sequence is TGCAGTGCTACGCTTAGCGGGAGCTCAGATACGCAGTATTTT. Protein sequence: CSATLSGSSDTQYF.

This clonotype showed up many times. V gene TRBV5-6 combines with J gene TRBJ2-5, with D unresolved. The germline CDR1 and CDR2 sequences are SGHDT and YYEEEE. There are 11 residues in the CDR3. V dropped 4 bases and J dropped 2 bases, with 3 bases sitting between them. CDR3 in amino acids: CASSQQETQYF. In DNA, the CDR3 is TGTGCCAGCAGCCAGCAAGAGACCCAGTACTTC.

This clonotype was recorded a few times. V is TRBV19 and J is TRBJ1-5, with 10 bases aligning to TRBD1. This CDR3 is 15 amino acids long. V was pared by 5 bases and J by 2 bases, with 3 bases of the junction left unmatched. Per the germline V gene, CDR1 is LNHDA and CDR2 is SQIVND (reference sequence). The CDR3 DNA sequence: TGTGCCAGTAGTGCCGGGACAGGGGGCAATCAGCCCCAGCATTTT. This gives the protein CASSAGTGGNQPQHF.

This clonotype was counted ten times or more. The J gene is TRBJ1-2, the V gene TRBV5-1; 8 positions agree with TRBD1. The V gene's germline CDR1 is SGHRS and CDR2 YFSETQ. The CDR3 spans 15 residues. Trimming at V came to 4 bases and at J to 2 bases, leaving 7 bases not matched to a gene. Here the CDR3 reads CASSLQGGENYGYTF. The CDR3 nucleotides read TGCGCCAGCAGCCTACAGGGGGGGGAGAACTATGGCTACACCTTC. The full variable domain, with the rest looked up from reference TRBV5-1 and TRBJ1-2, is KAGVTQTPRYLIKTRGQQVTLSCSPISGHRSVSWYQQTPGQGLQFLFEYFSETQRNKGNFPGRFSGRQFSNSRSEMNVSTLELGDSALYLCASSLQGGENYGYTFGSGTRLTVV.

This clonotype was seen ten or more times. The chain links TRBV5-1 to TRBJ2-7; possibly TRBD1 or TRBD2 for D (6 bases each). V was clipped by 1 base and J by 7 bases, with 21 bases between them. Germline values: CDR1 SGHRS, CDR2 YFSETQ. This CDR3 is built from 16 residues. Here the CDR3 DNA reads TGCGCCAGCAGCTTGTTGTCCGGGGGCCCGATGATTGAGCAGTACTTC. It codes for CASSLLSGGPMIEQYF.

The chain carries TRBV12-3 or TRBV12-4 and TRBJ2-2; TRBD1 aligns across 9 bases. This CDR3 has 14 residues. Germline trimming cut 6 bases from V and 13 bases from J; bases unmatched to any gene: 12. This CDR3 is CASRDRGFTPGLFF. The CDR3 DNA sequence: TGTGCCAGCAGGGACAGGGGCTTTACACCGGGGCTGTTTTTT.

This clonotype has a count of ten or more. The rearrangement links TRBV7-2 to TRBJ2-1; possible D gene TRBD2, 6 bases. Germline loops: CDR1 SGHTA, CDR2 FQGNSA. The CDR3 length is 16 residues. With 0 bases removed from V and 4 bases from J, the gap between germline ends came to 13 bases. CDR3 sequence (DNA): TGTGCCAGCAGCTTAGCGTATAGCGGCCGTTACAATGAGCAGTTCTTC. Translating gives CASSLAYSGRYNEQFF.

This clonotype was seen repeatedly, ten times or more. The V call is TRBV19, the J call TRBJ2-4; D possibly corresponds to TRBD1 (6 bases). CDR3 length: 12 residues. CDR1 LNHDA and CDR2 SQIVND come from the germline V gene (reference sequence). Trimming stripped 9 bases from V and 4 bases from J, with 10 bases between. DNA of the CDR3: TGTGCCAGCGCCACAGGGAAAAACATTCAGTACTTC. This gives the protein CASATGKNIQYF.

This clonotype appeared many times. The V call is TRBV6-1, the J call TRBJ2-3; 9 bases line up with TRBD1. Trimming cost V 6 bases and J 2 bases; bases outside gene matches: 6. Looked up from germline, CDR1 is MNHNS and CDR2 is SASEGT. There are 15 residues in the CDR3. The CDR3 DNA reads as TGTGCCAGCAGGGAACAGGGGGCGCACACAGATACGCAGTATTTT. Protein: CASREQGAHTDTQYF.

This clonotype was detected ten times or more. This sequence joins TRBV20-1 and TRBJ1-2, with a tentative D call TRBD1 (6 bases). This CDR3 has 14 residues. Trimming cost V 3 bases and J 4 bases, with 15 bases left between them. The germline gives CDR1 DFQATT, CDR2 SNEGSKA (reference sequence). For the CDR3, the DNA is TGCAGTGCTAGTAGAGAGGGGGATAGCTATGGCTACACCTTC. Translating it yields CSASREGDSYGYTF.

This clonotype has a count of ten or more. This rearrangement joins TRBV14 to TRBJ2-1; 8 positions agree with TRBD1. Per the germline V gene, CDR1 is SGHDN and CDR2 is FVKESK. CDR3 length: 17 residues. Unmatched junction bases numbered 11, after V lost 4 bases and J lost 3 bases. The CDR3 DNA reads TGTGCCAGCAGCCCTAAGCCGGGACAGGACTACTACAATGAGCAGTTCTTC. Its protein is CASSPKPGQDYYNEQFF.